This TCR beta chain was captured by sequencing in a study of CD8 T cells in Susac syndrome. Reverse transcription of about 0.5 to 1 ug RNA was carried out with random hexamers. MiXCR, applied by TCRdb to the immunoSEQ multiplex PCR reads, yields one record per CDR3 protein. This sample yields about 250,000 distinct CDR3 sequences, of which 85% to 95% are seen a single time; around 0.07% belongs to the top ten. Control patients had untreated stable or active relapsing-remitting multiple sclerosis by revised McDonald criteria. Both CD4+ and CD8+ T cells were negatively isolated, and TEMRA cells underwent FACS enrichment. V lost 4 bases, J lost 2 bases, and 5 bases stayed unmatched. Per germline, CDR1 SGHVS and CDR2 FQNEAQ. The CDR3 extends over 14 amino acids.

The V gene is TRBV7-8, the J gene TRBJ2-7; 7 nucleotides agree with TRBD1. Sequenced material: CD4+ T cells from PBMCs. The receptor comes from a human donor with multiple sclerosis. The CDR3 nucleotides read TGTGCCAGCAGCTGGGGGACAGCGACCTACGAGCAGTACTTC. Its protein product is CASSWGTATYEQYF.